This TCR beta chain stems from a study of T cells in Graves' hyperthyroidism and ophthalmopathy. The PBMCs were taken from less than 11 ml of fresh peripheral blood. This clonotype came up many times. The target antigen is unknown. General study findings and limits: In the analysis, a 13 V-J model separated ophthalmopathy from stable hyperthyroidism. Blood also held most thyroid clonotypes expanded beyond 0.001.

It was RNA transcripts that yielded the amplified TCR beta CDR3 regions. HTBI primers were employed in a first-round RT-PCR of the TCR CDR3. TCRdb re-called the multiplex PCR reads with MiXCR, one entry per CDR3 protein. Found here are approximately 210,000 distinct CDR3 sequences, approximately 17% of them singletons; the top ten hold 50%. The CDR3 covers 13 residues. V was trimmed by 6 bases and J by 2 bases, leaving 13 bases between them. Germline CDR1 DFQATT, CDR2 SNEGSKA (reference sequence). This sequence was found in a man aged 50-60 years with Graves' hyperthyroidism. Sequenced: blood. V and J are TRBV20-1 and TRBJ1-1, with unresolved D. The CDR3 nucleotides are TGCAGTGCCCCTCGATGGGAAAACACTGAAGCTTTCTTT. Translation gives CSAPRWENTEAFF.